This T cell receptor (beta chain) appears in the sequencing data of a study of blood T cell repertoires in COVID-19. Sequencing used immunoSEQ multiplex PCR; TCRdb keeps in-frame clones, though not all of them. The repertoire holds 200,000 to 250,000 clones, with 85% to 90% as singletons. The length of the CDR3 is 16 residues. Germline CDR1 LGHDT, CDR2 YNNKEL (reference sequence). Unmatched junction bases numbered 7, after V lost 1 base and J lost 6 bases. This rearrangement joins TRBV3-1 (or the pseudogene TRBV3-2) to TRBJ2-2; 8 bases map to TRBD1. Sequencing input: peripheral blood. This TCR was sampled from a woman aged 45-65 years with acute or convalescent COVID-19. The CDR3 DNA is TGTGCCAGCAGCCAAGCGTCGACAGGGGACGCCGGGGAGCTGTTTTTT. Translating gives CASSQASTGDAGELFF.